This T cell receptor beta chain originates from a study of T cell responses to AZD1222 COVID-19 vaccine. Repertoires were generated with immunoSEQ multiplex PCR, while TCRdb's copy carries only in-frame clones and drops some. The sample includes roughly 120,000 clones, 80% to 90% of them seen just once. With respect to this clone: Its antigen is not identified.

The V gene's germline CDR1 is SEHNR and CDR2 FQNEAQ (reference sequence). Germline trimming cut 4 bases from V and 5 bases from J; bases unmatched to any gene: 17. This CDR3 is 18 amino acids long. Whole-study results and caveats: Of spike-specific TCRs, nearly half reportedly target regions left unmutated in variants.

The chain has TRBV7-9 and TRBJ1-1, with TRBD1 matching 9 bases. The source is an adult in good health. The sample in question was peripheral blood, obtained on day 0 of MenACWY control vaccination. This CDR3 reads CASSSEGFGQGRGTEAFF. The CDR3 DNA is TGTGCCAGCAGCTCTGAGGGCTTCGGACAGGGGAGAGGTACTGAAGCTTTCTTT.